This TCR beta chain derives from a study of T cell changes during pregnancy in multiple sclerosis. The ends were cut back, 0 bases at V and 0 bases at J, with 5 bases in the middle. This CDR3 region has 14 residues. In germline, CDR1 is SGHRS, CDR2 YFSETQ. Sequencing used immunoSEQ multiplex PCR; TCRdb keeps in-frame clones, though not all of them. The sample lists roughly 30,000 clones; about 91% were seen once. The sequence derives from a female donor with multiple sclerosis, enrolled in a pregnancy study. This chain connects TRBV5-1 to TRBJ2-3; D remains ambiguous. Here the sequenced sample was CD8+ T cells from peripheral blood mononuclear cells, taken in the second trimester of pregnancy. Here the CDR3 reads CASSLETSTDTQYF. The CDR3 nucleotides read TGCGCCAGCAGCTTGGAAACTAGCACAGATACGCAGTATTTT.